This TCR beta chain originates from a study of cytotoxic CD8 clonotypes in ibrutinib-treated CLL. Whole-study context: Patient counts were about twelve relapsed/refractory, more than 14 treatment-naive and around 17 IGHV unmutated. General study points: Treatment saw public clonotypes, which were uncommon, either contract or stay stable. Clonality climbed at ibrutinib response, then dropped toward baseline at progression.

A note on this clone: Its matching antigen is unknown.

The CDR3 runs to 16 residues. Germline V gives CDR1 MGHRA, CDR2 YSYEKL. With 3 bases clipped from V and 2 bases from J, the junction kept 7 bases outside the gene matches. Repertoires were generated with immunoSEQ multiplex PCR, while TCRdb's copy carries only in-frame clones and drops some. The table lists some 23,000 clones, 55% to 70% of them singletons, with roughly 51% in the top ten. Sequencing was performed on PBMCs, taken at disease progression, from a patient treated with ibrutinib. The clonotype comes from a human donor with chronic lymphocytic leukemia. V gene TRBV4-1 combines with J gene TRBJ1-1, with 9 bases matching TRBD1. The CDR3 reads CASSHHKGQGNTEAFF. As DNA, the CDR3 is TGCGCCAGCAGCCACCACAAGGGACAGGGCAACACTGAAGCTTTCTTT.